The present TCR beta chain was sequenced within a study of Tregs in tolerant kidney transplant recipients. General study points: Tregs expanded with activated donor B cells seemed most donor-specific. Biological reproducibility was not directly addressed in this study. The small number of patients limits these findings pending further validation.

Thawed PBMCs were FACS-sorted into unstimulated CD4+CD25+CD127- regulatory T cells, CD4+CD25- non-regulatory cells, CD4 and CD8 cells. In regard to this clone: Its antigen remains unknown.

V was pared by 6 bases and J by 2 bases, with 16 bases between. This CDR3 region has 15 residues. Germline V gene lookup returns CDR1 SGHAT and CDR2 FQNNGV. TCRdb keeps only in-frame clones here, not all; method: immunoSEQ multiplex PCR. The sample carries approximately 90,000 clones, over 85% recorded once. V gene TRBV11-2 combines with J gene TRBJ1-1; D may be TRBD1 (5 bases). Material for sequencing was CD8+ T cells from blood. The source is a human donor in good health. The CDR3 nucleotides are TGTGCCAGCAGGTCCTTCGCGGGACCAAACACTGAAGCTTTCTTT. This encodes CASRSFAGPNTEAFF.